A single sample gave rise to the 32 T cell receptor beta chains below, sequenced in a study of CD8 T cells in Susac syndrome. A quantity of roughly 0.5 to 1 ug RNA underwent reverse transcription using random hexamers. TCRdb reanalysed the immunoSEQ multiplex PCR reads using MiXCR and keeps one entry per CDR3 protein. The sample yields some 170,000 distinct CDR3 sequences, roughly 94% seen once. Sequencing was performed on CD4+ T cells from PBMCs. These receptor sequences come from a human donor with multiple sclerosis.

The gene calls are TRBV12-3 or TRBV12-4 and TRBJ2-1; the match to TRBD1 covers 9 bases. The CDR3 consists of 15 residues. Germline trimming cut 5 bases from V and 2 bases from J; bases unmatched to any gene: 4. The DNA of the CDR3 is TGTGCCAGCAGTAGGACAGGGGCGGCCTACAATGAGCAGTTCTTC. It encodes CASSRTGAAYNEQFF.

The J gene is TRBJ2-1, the V gene TRBV20-1; D gene uncertain. Germline values: CDR1 DFQATT, CDR2 SNEGSKA (reference sequence). Trimming removed 5 bases at V and 9 bases at J, with 11 bases between. The CDR3 consists of 11 residues. The CDR3 nucleotides read TGCAGTGCTCCCTTCCTGAGTGAGCAGTTCTTC. The encoded protein is CSAPFLSEQFF.

This chain connects TRBV6-5 to TRBJ2-7; possibly TRBD1 for D (5 bases). The CDR3 consists of 14 residues. Germline V gives CDR1 MNHEY, CDR2 SVGAGI. V lost 5 bases to trimming and J lost 2 bases, with 13 bases between them. CDR3 residues: CASSSRQPAYEQYF. DNA of the CDR3: TGTGCCAGCAGTAGTAGACAGCCGGCCTACGAGCAGTACTTC.

This chain joins TRBV29-1 and TRBJ2-3; D gene ambiguous. The CDR3 covers 14 residues. The V gene lost 4 bases and the J gene lost 2 bases, with 13 bases spanning the gap. CDR1 is SQVTM, CDR2 ANQGSEA, per germline. The CDR3 is CSVGRPSHTDTQYF. The CDR3 bases are TGCAGCGTTGGACGACCGTCTCACACAGATACGCAGTATTTT.

The chain combines TRBV2 with TRBJ1-2; D unresolved. Germline CDR1 and CDR2: SNHLY and FYNNEI. The CDR3 consists of 12 residues. V shed 6 bases and J shed 6 bases, with 11 bases lying between them. The CDR3 DNA reads TGTGCCAGCAGGGAACATGATGATGGCTACACCTTC. It is translated as CASREHDDGYTF.

The chain joins TRBV28 to TRBJ1-1, with D unresolved. The V end was cut by 2 bases, the J end by 1 base, with 11 bases between. The CDR3 extends over 15 amino acids. Germline CDR1 is MDHEN and CDR2 is SYDVKM. CDR3 DNA sequence: TGTGCCAGCAGTTTAAGAAGTGGTGGGAACACTGAAGCTTTCTTT. Translating gives CASSLRSGGNTEAFF.

The rearrangement links TRBV3-1 to TRBJ2-7; 7 bases fit TRBD1. The CDR3 is 15 amino acids. Germline V gene lookup returns CDR1 LGHDT and CDR2 YNNKEL (reference sequence). With V trimmed by 3 bases and J by 5 bases, 10 bases remained unmatched. CDR3: CASSQGQFVGNEQYF. The CDR3 bases are TGTGCCAGCAGCCAGGGACAGTTTGTCGGGAACGAGCAGTACTTC.

The V and J genes are TRBV15 and TRBJ2-7, with D maybe TRBD2 (6 bases). V lost 0 bases and J lost 3, with 12 bases in between. This CDR3 spans 15 amino acids. The V gene's germline CDR1 is LNHNV and CDR2 YYDKDF (reference sequence). CDR3 nucleotide sequence: TGTGCCACCAGCAGAGAGGCTCTCGGGGGCTACGAGCAGTACTTC. Residues: CATSREALGGYEQYF. Drawing the rest from reference TRBV15 and TRBJ2-7, the complete variable domain is DAMVIQNPRYQVTQFGKPVTLSCSQTLNHNVMYWYQQKSSQAPKLLFHYYDKDFNNEADTPDNFQSRRPNTSFCFLDIRSPGLGDTAMYLCATSREALGGYEQYFGPGTRLTVT.

The chain recombines TRBV20-1 with TRBJ2-1; 8 bases fit TRBD2. CDR1 and CDR2 (germline): DFQATT, SNEGSKA (reference sequence). The CDR3 runs to 13 residues. The V segment lost 1 base and the J segment 7 bases; nucleotides outside the gene matches: 3. The CDR3 DNA reads as TGCAGTGCTAGAGCAGCGGGAGAAAATGAGCAGTTCTTC. It is translated as CSARAAGENEQFF.

The chain is built from TRBV27 and TRBJ1-2, with a weak D call TRBD1 (5 bases). With 3 bases removed from V and 2 bases from J, the gap between germline ends came to 10 bases. CDR1 is MNHEY and CDR2 is SMNVEV in the germline V gene (reference sequence). CDR3 length: 14 amino acids. CDR3 loop: CASSLPGLNYGYTF. The CDR3, as DNA: TGTGCCAGCAGTTTGCCAGGGCTCAACTATGGCTACACCTTC.

The chain is built from TRBV20-1 and TRBJ1-2; unclear D gene. Germline V gene sequence: CDR1 DFQATT, CDR2 SNEGSKA (reference sequence). V was pared by 3 bases and J by 5 bases, with 7 bases between. The CDR3 is made up of 11 amino acids. The CDR3 loop reads CSASLQYGYTF. The CDR3 nucleotides are TGCAGTGCTAGTCTCCAGTATGGCTACACCTTC.

The chain employs TRBV18 and TRBJ2-6; the D gene is possibly TRBD2 (5 bases). CDR1 KGHSH and CDR2 LQKENI come from the germline V gene. Trimming cost V 3 bases and J 2 bases, with 17 bases left between them. This CDR3 is 18 amino acids long. The CDR3 sequence: CASSPMTASGTGANVLTF. CDR3 DNA sequence: TGTGCCAGCTCACCTATGACGGCCAGCGGAACTGGGGCCAACGTCCTGACTTTC.

The chain employs TRBV24-1 and TRBJ2-3, with D perhaps TRBD2 (5 bases). Germline lookup yields CDR1 KGHDR and CDR2 SFDVKD. Trimming pared 0 bases from V and 0 bases from J, leaving 12 bases between. The length of the CDR3 is 17 residues. CDR3 bases: TGTGCCACCAGTGATTTGGGCTTTGAGGGTAGCACAGATACGCAGTATTTT. This gives the protein CATSDLGFEGSTDTQYF.

The chain combines TRBV9 with TRBJ2-2; TRBD1 is a possible D gene (6 bases). Trimming shortened V by 4 bases and J by 8 bases, and 21 bases separated the two germline ends. This CDR3 is 16 amino acids long. The germline gives CDR1 SGDLS, CDR2 YYNGEE. The chain's CDR3 is CASSPLGQSVGGELFF. The CDR3 bases are TGTGCCAGCAGCCCCCTCGGACAGAGTGTGGGAGGGGAGCTGTTTTTT.

The V gene is TRBV14, the J gene TRBJ2-7; D is undetermined. The V gene lost 0 bases and the J gene lost 2 bases, with 11 bases spanning the gap. The germline gives CDR1 SGHDN, CDR2 FVKESK. The CDR3 has 15 amino acids. CDR3: CASSQDHLSTYEQYF. The CDR3 DNA follows: TGTGCCAGCAGCCAAGATCATCTCTCGACCTACGAGCAGTACTTC.

The chain carries TRBV3-1 and TRBJ2-1; D is possibly TRBD1 or TRBD2 (6 bases each). Trimming stripped 4 bases from V and 3 bases from J, with 16 bases between. This CDR3 is built from 16 residues. Germline V lookup: CDR1 LGHDT, CDR2 YNNKEL (reference sequence). CDR3 sequence: CASSPVGGPHYNEQFF. The CDR3 DNA reads TGTGCCAGCAGCCCAGTGGGGGGCCCCCACTACAATGAGCAGTTCTTC.

This clonotype came up a few times. CDR3 in amino acids: CASRSGTGDEKLFF. The CDR3, as DNA: TGTGCCAGCAGGTCCGGGACTGGGGATGAAAAACTGTTTTTT. The rearrangement uses TRBV7-2 and TRBJ1-4; possible D gene TRBD1, 5 bases. Germline V gives CDR1 SGHTA, CDR2 FQGNSA. The CDR3 has 14 residues. V was pared by 6 bases and J by 6 bases, with 14 bases between.

The chain links TRBV30 to TRBJ1-5; TRBD1 aligns across 10 bases. The CDR3 is 14 residues long. Per the germline V gene, CDR1 is GTSNPN and CDR2 is SVGIG (reference sequence). The ends lost 3 bases at V and 6 bases at J; junction bases unmatched: 5. The CDR3 protein is CAWSGTGVGQPQHF. DNA of the CDR3: TGTGCCTGGAGCGGGACAGGGGTCGGTCAGCCCCAGCATTTT.

The CDR3, as DNA: TGCGCCAGCAGCTTGGGTCAGTCGTATGAAGCTTTCTTT. The encoded protein is CASSLGQSYEAFF. The V and J genes are TRBV5-1 and TRBJ1-1; D not certain. Germline V gives CDR1 SGHRS, CDR2 YFSETQ. The CDR3 runs to 13 residues. V was clipped by 0 bases and J by 7 bases, with 10 bases between them.

This sequence joins TRBV7-6 and TRBJ1-3; tentatively, D is TRBD1 (6 bases). Germline lookup yields CDR1 SGHVS and CDR2 FNYEAQ. The V gene lost 1 base and the J gene lost 9 bases, with 16 bases spanning the gap. There are 15 residues in the CDR3. The CDR3 coding sequence is TGTGCCAGCAGCTTAGGAGTGGATCGAGGGGGCACCATATATTTT. This codes for CASSLGVDRGGTIYF.

This chain links TRBV19 with TRBJ2-2; the D call may be TRBD1 or TRBD2 (5 bases each). The germline V gene encodes CDR1 LNHDA and CDR2 SQIVND (reference sequence). The CDR3 loop spans 14 amino acids. Between the trimmed V and J ends, which lost 7 bases and 2 bases, there was a span of 11 bases. The CDR3 region is CASTQGPNTGELFF. CDR3 nucleotide sequence: TGTGCCAGTACCCAGGGACCAAACACCGGGGAGCTGTTTTTT.

V and J are TRBV23-1 and TRBJ1-2, with D possibly being TRBD1 (6 bases). TRBV23-1 is classed as an ORF, of uncertain function. The CDR3 is made up of 12 amino acids. Trimming shortened V by 5 bases and J by 7 bases, and 11 bases separated the two germline ends. As DNA, the CDR3 is TGCGCCAGCAGTTCACAGGGCCCTGGCTACACCTTC. Residues: CASSSQGPGYTF.

This clonotype showed up just once. The rearrangement uses TRBV12-3 or TRBV12-4 and TRBJ1-4; tentative D call: TRBD1 (5 bases). The CDR3 extends over 14 amino acids. V was trimmed by 1 base and J by 5 bases, leaving 8 bases between them. The CDR3 DNA follows: TGTGCCAGCAGTTTAGAGGGGAAGAATGAAAAACTGTTTTTT. Its translation is CASSLEGKNEKLFF.

The genes are TRBV7-9 and TRBJ1-1; the D is unclear. Deletions cut 5 bases from V and 2 bases from J, with 9 bases between. Germline CDR1 and CDR2: SEHNR and FQNEAQ (reference sequence). The CDR3 runs 13 residues. The CDR3 reads CASSPIRNTEAFF. The CDR3 region has the DNA TGTGCCAGCAGCCCTATAAGAAACACTGAAGCTTTCTTT.

The DNA of the CDR3 is TGTGCCAGCACCGGGGGGATCTCCTACAATGAGCAGTTCTTC. Encoded protein: CASTGGISYNEQFF. The chain combines TRBV5-6 with TRBJ2-1, with 7 bases matching TRBD2. The germline V gene encodes CDR1 SGHDT and CDR2 YYEEEE. The length of the CDR3 is 14 residues. V dropped 6 bases and J dropped 0; count of bases not matched to a gene: 3. The variable domain in full, completed from reference TRBV5-6 and TRBJ2-1, reads DAGVTQSPTHLIKTRGQQVTLRCSPKSGHDTVSWYQQALGQGPQFIFQYYEEEERQRGNFPDRFSGHQFPNYSSELNVNALLLGDSALYLCASTGGISYNEQFFGPGTRLTVL.

The chain combines TRBV10-3 with TRBJ2-3, with a possible D match to TRBD2 (6 bases). V was pared by 7 bases and J by 0 bases, with 11 bases between. The CDR3 is made up of 14 amino acids. CDR1 is ENHRY, CDR2 SYGVKD, per germline. This CDR3 is CAITRGRSTDTQYF. The CDR3 bases are TGTGCCATCACAAGAGGGAGGAGCACAGATACGCAGTATTTT.

The chain is built from TRBV27 and TRBJ2-7; tentative D call: TRBD2 (5 bases). V lost 5 bases and J 0 bases, leaving 14 bases between the germline ends. This CDR3 has 15 residues. Germline values: CDR1 MNHEY, CDR2 SMNVEV (reference sequence). The CDR3 protein is CASSKGLYFSYEQYF. For the CDR3, the DNA is TGTGCCAGCAGTAAAGGACTCTACTTCTCCTACGAGCAGTACTTC.

The chain combines TRBV11-2 with TRBJ1-1; no definite D call. The CDR3 has 14 amino acids. From germline, CDR1 is SGHAT and CDR2 FQNNGV. V was clipped by 0 bases and J by 1 base, with 6 bases between them. The CDR3 bases are TGTGCCAGCAGCTTAGACAGGCGGAACACTGAAGCTTTCTTT. It encodes CASSLDRRNTEAFF.

This clonotype occurred a few times. This chain connects TRBV24-1 to TRBJ1-2, with D unresolved. CDR3 size: 13 residues. Trimming removed 3 bases at V and 1 base at J, with 5 bases between. The germline V gene encodes CDR1 KGHDR and CDR2 SFDVKD. This CDR3 is CATSDANNYGYTF. DNA for the CDR3: TGTGCCACCAGTGATGCGAATAACTATGGCTACACCTTC.

The chain is built from TRBV18 and TRBJ1-2, with D maybe TRBD1 (6 bases). This CDR3 contains 15 residues. The V end was cut by 3 bases, the J end by 5 bases, with 16 bases between. The V gene's germline CDR1 is KGHSH and CDR2 LQKENI. Written as DNA, the CDR3 is TGTGCCAGCTCACCGGACGGGCCTCAGGGGTATGGCTACACCTTC. It translates to CASSPDGPQGYGYTF.

The chain links TRBV6-2 or TRBV6-3 to TRBJ2-7, with D possibly being TRBD2 (6 bases). CDR3 length: 16 amino acids. V was trimmed by 2 bases and J by 0 bases, leaving 14 bases between them. Germline V gene data show CDR1 as MNHEY and CDR2 as SVGEGT. CDR3 sequence: CASSYLSGTPSYEQYF. CDR3 DNA: TGTGCCAGCAGTTACCTATCCGGGACTCCCTCCTACGAGCAGTACTTC.

This clonotype was seen a single time. The chain links TRBV19 to TRBJ1-1, with 8 bases that match TRBD1. With V trimmed by 7 bases and J by 11 bases, 12 bases remained unmatched. The CDR3 consists of 13 residues. The germline V gene has CDR1 LNHDA and CDR2 SQIVND (reference sequence). CDR3 coding DNA: TGTGCCAGTACCCCCGGGACAGGTTGGGTGGCTTTCTTT. Translated, it gives CASTPGTGWVAFF.